Listed below are T cell receptor beta chains from one sample, sequenced in a study of blood T cell repertoires in COVID-19. Using immunoSEQ multiplex PCR, the repertoire was profiled, and TCRdb retains in-frame clones only, with some absent. Of about 230,000 clones listed, around four fifths were seen once; the top ten hold just over 2.5%. The sample was peripheral blood. The receptors stem from a woman in her 70s with active or convalescent COVID-19. Both conserved end residues are part of each CDR3.

TRBV7-9,TRBJ1-1,CASSQRGGEDTEAFF
TRBV5-4,TRBJ2-3,CASTLLSGGSTDTQYF
TRBV18,TRBJ2-7,CASSPRTDSSYEQYF
TRBV5-1,TRBJ2-7,CASSLDVGRPYEQYF
TRBV27,TRBJ1-6,CASSLFAGPNSPLHF
TRBV27,TRBJ2-3,CASSLWGRTDTQYF
TRBV6-1,TRBJ2-1,CASSEQPGQGYNEQFF
TRBV5-4,TRBJ2-5,CASTMPGNSKETQYF
TRBV7-2,TRBJ2-2,CASTLNTGELFF
TRBV6-4,TRBJ1-5,CASRDPSGYSNQPQHF
TRBV5-1,TRBJ1-5,CASSLAGDGQPQHF
TRBV18,TRBJ2-6,CASSPTGGTGANVLTF
TRBV25-1,TRBJ2-7,CASTKWGGTGNYEQYF
TRBV5-1,TRBJ2-2,CASSLATTTGRELFF
TRBV5-4,TRBJ2-2,CASSDRGRTHTGELFF
TRBV28,TRBJ2-7,CASSLSALGIAGAYEQYF
TRBV5-1,TRBJ1-2,CASREQGDYTF
TRBV24-1,TRBJ2-2,CATSDLRTGQGRTGELFF
TRBV4-2,TRBJ1-5,CASSQGTQGAASNQPQHF
TRBV4-2,TRBJ2-1,CASSQLVGASSYNEQFF
TRBV12-3/TRBV12-4,TRBJ1-1,CASTFLRNTEAFF
TRBV18,TRBJ1-4,CASSRGMDEKLFF
TRBV7-3,TRBJ2-1,CASSFGGASYNEQFF
TRBV7-2,TRBJ2-7,CASSLTPRVNEQYF
TRBV7-2,TRBJ1-5,CASSRDSRGNQPQHF
TRBV12-2,TRBJ2-7,CASRPRLAGNSYEQYF
TRBV28,TRBJ2-4,CASSTPGQGGGYIQYF
TRBV5-5,TRBJ2-2,CASSLEGVPGELFF
TRBV5-1,TRBJ1-4,CASSLAWTGGADEKLFF
TRBV5-1,TRBJ1-5,CASSLGEGALGQPQHF
TRBV3-1/TRBV3-2,TRBJ1-2,CASSLVQGGDNYGYTF
TRBV2,TRBJ1-2,CASSEGTVDGYTF
TRBV10-1,TRBJ2-1,CASGVASGAYEQFF
TRBV5-1,TRBJ1-3,CASSVDTAGNTIYF
TRBV9,TRBJ2-3,CASSVVGLRGDTQYF
TRBV19,TRBJ1-5,CASRPPGQRSNQPQHF
TRBV6-5,TRBJ2-7,CASSSASGNDEQYF
TRBV18,TRBJ2-7,CASSPGLAGGAYEQYF
TRBV6-4,TRBJ1-2,CASSPNGVDYGYTF
TRBV10-3,TRBJ1-1,CAIRSGGENTEAFF
TRBV2,TRBJ2-3,CASSGVLRTDTQYF
TRBV28,TRBJ2-7,CASSLGGLAGGPGYEQYF
TRBV30,TRBJ1-2,CAWSVPQGNYGYTF
TRBV6-6,TRBJ2-7,CASSRNIRAGGSSYEQYF
TRBV30,TRBJ1-3,CAWSWGLPNTIYF
TRBV5-1,TRBJ2-2,CASSLGPAGGTGELFF
TRBV11-3,TRBJ2-1,CASSSTGGSYNEQFF
TRBV6-5,TRBJ2-2,CASKMGQPNTGELFF
TRBV7-9,TRBJ1-6,CASSLDSNSPLHF
TRBV4-1,TRBJ1-1,CASSQQWGGMTEAFF
TRBV2,TRBJ2-7,CASSGLAGGPDEQYF